Listed here are 13 T cell receptor beta chains from one sample, sequenced in a study of cytomegalovirus exposure and HLA in healthy donors. Clones were sequenced by immunoSEQ multiplex PCR, and TCRdb holds only the in-frame ones, with some missing. The sample comprises about 130,000 clones, approximately 89% of which are singletons, and about 3% rests with the top ten. Sequencing input: PBMCs. These receptors were obtained from a man aged 30 to 39 in good health and CMV-seronegative.

The gene calls are TRBV19 and TRBJ2-1; possible D gene TRBD1, 6 bases. The V end was cut by 9 bases, the J end by 0 bases, with 9 bases between. Germline V gene lookup returns CDR1 LNHDA and CDR2 SQIVND (reference sequence). There are 13 residues in the CDR3. The CDR3 protein is CASGTYSYNEQFF. DNA of the CDR3: TGTGCCAGCGGGACATACTCCTACAATGAGCAGTTCTTC.

This clone came up a few times. The CDR3 DNA sequence: TGTGCCAGCAGCTTTCGCGGGGAGAGCTACAATGAGCAGTTCTTC. It specifies CASSFRGESYNEQFF. The gene calls are TRBV11-2 and TRBJ2-1, with D perhaps matching TRBD2 (6 bases). Trimming took 3 bases from V and 3 from J, leaving 12 bases between them. Per the germline V gene, CDR1 is SGHAT and CDR2 is FQNNGV. There are 15 residues in the CDR3.

This sequence joins TRBV18 and TRBJ2-2; TRBD2 matches 11 bases. Per germline, CDR1 KGHSH and CDR2 LQKENI. Unmatched junction bases numbered 8, after V lost 3 bases and J lost 5 bases. This CDR3 region has 17 residues. In DNA, the CDR3 is TGTGCCAGCTCACCCCTAGCGGGGGGCTCGGGGACCGGGGAGCTGTTTTTT. Translation gives CASSPLAGGSGTGELFF.

V gene TRBV7-9 combines with J gene TRBJ1-4; 7 nucleotides line up with TRBD1. Trimming cost V 5 bases and J 8 bases; bases outside gene matches: 8. The CDR3 contains 14 residues. Germline loops: CDR1 SEHNR, CDR2 FQNEAQ (reference sequence). CDR3 amino acids: CASSVTGVVEKLFF. CDR3 nucleotides: TGTGCCAGCAGCGTAACAGGGGTGGTGGAAAAACTGTTTTTT. Using reference TRBV7-9 and TRBJ1-4 for the parts outside the CDR3, the full variable domain is DTGVSQNPRHKITKRGQNVTFRCDPISEHNRLYWYRQTLGQGPEFLTYFQNEAQLEKSRLLSDRFSAERPKGSFSTLEIQRTEQGDSAMYLCASSVTGVVEKLFFGSGTQLSVL.

The chain links TRBV2 to TRBJ1-4; 8 nucleotides align to TRBD1. CDR1 is SNHLY, CDR2 FYNNEI, per germline. Trimming removed 7 bases from V and 4 bases from J; junction bases left unmatched: 14. There are 17 residues in the CDR3. Written as DNA, the CDR3 is TGTGCCAGCACCGAGGGGGCAGGGGGCTTTCTTAATGAAAAACTGTTTTTT. Encoded protein: CASTEGAGGFLNEKLFF.

This clone has a handful of counts. The CDR3 DNA reads as TGTGCCAGCCGCCCGGGACAGGGGAATCCGACCCAGCATTTT. It yields the protein CASRPGQGNPTQHF. The genes are TRBV4-2 and TRBJ1-5; 10 bases match TRBD1. Germline CDR1 and CDR2: LGHNA and YNFKEQ. The CDR3 consists of 14 residues. V lost 8 bases and J lost 11; bases outside the gene matches: 12.

This sequence joins TRBV27 and TRBJ2-7, with 11 bases matching TRBD2. Germline CDR1 MNHEY, CDR2 SMNVEV (reference sequence). The ends lost 6 bases at V and 0 bases at J; junction bases unmatched: 4. The CDR3 has 15 amino acids. The DNA of the CDR3 is TGTGCCAGCAGGGCTAGCGGGGGGAACTCCTACGAGCAGTACTTC. Translating it yields CASRASGGNSYEQYF.

The rearrangement uses TRBV19 and TRBJ1-6; D might be TRBD1 (6 bases). Germline values: CDR1 LNHDA, CDR2 SQIVND (reference sequence). Trimming left V 3 bases short and J 9 bases short, with 15 bases between. The CDR3 extends over 15 amino acids. CDR3 amino acids: CASSIREGGGSPLHF. Here the CDR3 DNA reads TGTGCCAGTAGTATCCGAGAGGGAGGGGGTTCACCCCTCCACTTT. The whole variable domain, remainder taken from reference TRBV19 and TRBJ1-6, is DGGITQSPKYLFRKEGQNVTLSCEQNLNHDAMYWYRQDPGQGLRLIYYSQIVNDFQKGDIAEGYSVSREKKESFPLTVTSAQKNPTAFYLCASSIREGGGSPLHFGNGTRLTVT.

The V call is TRBV6-5, the J call TRBJ2-5; perhaps TRBD2 as D (5 bases). The CDR3 spans 16 residues. Germline assignment: CDR1 MNHEY and CDR2 SVGAGI. The V end lost 2 bases, the J end lost 3 bases, and 16 bases lay between the germline ends. The CDR3 DNA sequence: TGTGCCAGCAGTTACAGAGTGGACTTCTTAAAAGAGACCCAGTACTTC. Translation: CASSYRVDFLKETQYF.

This sequence joins TRBV25-1 and TRBJ1-5; D may be TRBD1 (5 bases). The CDR3 consists of 14 residues. CDR1 and CDR2 from the germline V gene are MGHDK and SYGVNS. The V and J ends lost 8 bases and 9 bases respectively, with 20 bases between them. The CDR3 is CASEPGGDFGPQHF. CDR3 nucleotide sequence: TGTGCCAGCGAGCCCGGGGGGGATTTTGGGCCCCAGCATTTT.

The chain joins TRBV7-2 to TRBJ2-3; 10 bases map to TRBD2. In germline, CDR1 is SGHTA, CDR2 FQGNSA. V trimming: 5 bases; J trimming: 0 bases; junction bases outside the gene matches: 11. The CDR3 runs 18 residues. CDR3 loop: CASSLSGGQLSSTDTQYF. CDR3 bases: TGTGCCAGCAGCCTTAGCGGGGGGCAGCTGTCTAGCACAGATACGCAGTATTTT.

The V and J genes are TRBV2 and TRBJ1-5, with a weak D call TRBD1 (6 bases). Between the trimmed V and J ends, which lost 5 bases and 3 bases, there was a span of 11 bases. CDR1 is SNHLY and CDR2 is FYNNEI in the germline V gene. The CDR3 has 14 amino acids. The CDR3 reads CASSPGANNQPQHF. In DNA, the CDR3 is TGTGCCAGCAGTCCAGGGGCTAACAATCAGCCCCAGCATTTT.

V is TRBV5-6 and J is TRBJ1-3; TRBD1 might be the D (5 bases). The germline V gene has CDR1 SGHDT and CDR2 YYEEEE. CDR3 length: 13 amino acids. The germline V and J ends were trimmed by 1 base and 4 bases, with 6 bases remaining between them. The CDR3 here is CASSLNRGNTIYF. CDR3 DNA sequence: TGTGCCAGCAGCTTGAACAGGGGAAACACCATATATTTT.